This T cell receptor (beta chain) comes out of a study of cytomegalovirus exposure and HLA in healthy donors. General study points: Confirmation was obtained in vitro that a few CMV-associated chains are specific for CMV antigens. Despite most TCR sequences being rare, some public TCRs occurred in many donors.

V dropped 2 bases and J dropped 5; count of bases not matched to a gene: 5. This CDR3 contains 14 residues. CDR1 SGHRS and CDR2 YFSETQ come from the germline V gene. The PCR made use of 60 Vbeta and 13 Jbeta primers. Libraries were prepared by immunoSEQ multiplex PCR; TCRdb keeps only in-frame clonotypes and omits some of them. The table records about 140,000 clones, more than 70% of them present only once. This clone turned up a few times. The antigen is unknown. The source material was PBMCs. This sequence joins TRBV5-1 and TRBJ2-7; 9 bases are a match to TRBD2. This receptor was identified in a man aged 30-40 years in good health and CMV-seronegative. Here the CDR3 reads CASSFAGGPNEQYF. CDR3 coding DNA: TGCGCCAGCAGCTTTGCGGGAGGGCCGAACGAGCAGTACTTC.